This entry is about one T cell receptor (beta chain). Its antigen has not been determined. No quality values exist for individual bases; no much larger clone is one base distant. TCRbeta CDR3 regions were amplified from genomic DNA by means of the immunoSEQ Assay, a bias-controlled multiplex PCR. The published analysis was carried out like this. Within the assay, amplification of reference gene primers was used to estimate how many nucleated cells each sample contained. To quantify the absolute abundance of each unique TCRbeta CDR3 rearrangement, sequence reads were collapsed and filtered. For each sample, productive Simpson clonality was calculated by taking the square root of Simpson's diversity index across productive rearrangements. In its TCRdb copy, this immuneACCESS table keeps in-frame sequences only and misses some clones. Where compared with another copy, unresolved V genes explain less than half of these, and the others have no known cause. The D gene and trimming were derived from the DNA, and the V and J assignments and clone size from that table. This sample has approximately 120,000 clones in its table, and about 80% of those were observed once. In total, the top ten clones hold 6% to 7% of the sample.

This record belongs to a study of blood T cell repertoires in COVID-19 (dated by TCRdb to 2019 to 2021). Turning to the overall study: Samples covering the acute and convalescent phases of COVID-19 were provided by collaborators in the United States, Italy and Spain. Subjects who had been exposed to COVID-19, were actively infected with it, or had recovered from it provided the deeply sampled blood TCRbeta repertoires that made up the dataset. The material from the prospective study consisted of cDNA or gDNA derived from T cells, B-cell-depleted T cells, or PBMCs. The samples were drawn from the first 160 participants of the ongoing ImmuneRACE study and from 950 to 1,500 subjects provided by 6 global collaborators. Nearly every sample came with metadata listing a de-identified subject ID, COVID-19 status, age in years and sex. The repertoires were released in a freely available public database intended as a resource for research on the immune response to SARS-CoV-2. Where available, HLA class I and class II types were taken from metadata supplied by the sample provider and were not determined by assay-based typing.

Collaborating institutions collected whole blood in K2EDTA tubes following their own protocols. For TCRbeta analysis, collaborators shipped samples in one of three forms: frozen whole blood, isolated PBMCs, or DNA extracted from either of those sample types. Spanning cysteine to phenylalanine, the CDR3 consists of 18 amino acids. Of all the DNA, just the CDR3 is kept, 54 bases in frame from base 1. Study-level results and caveats: The amount of clinical and demographic metadata varied by source and participant and was provided uncurated.

The TCR comes from a woman aged 50 to 65 with acute or convalescent COVID-19. Material: peripheral blood. The rearrangement combines TRBV21-1 with TRBJ1-2; whether TRBD1, the table's D call, matches the DNA was not checked. TRBV21-1 is a recognized pseudogene. The CDR3 sequence is CASSKLTTGGRRLYGYTF. The nucleotides read TGTGCCAGCAGCAAACTAACGACAGGGGGCCGTAGACTCTATGGCTACACCTTC.